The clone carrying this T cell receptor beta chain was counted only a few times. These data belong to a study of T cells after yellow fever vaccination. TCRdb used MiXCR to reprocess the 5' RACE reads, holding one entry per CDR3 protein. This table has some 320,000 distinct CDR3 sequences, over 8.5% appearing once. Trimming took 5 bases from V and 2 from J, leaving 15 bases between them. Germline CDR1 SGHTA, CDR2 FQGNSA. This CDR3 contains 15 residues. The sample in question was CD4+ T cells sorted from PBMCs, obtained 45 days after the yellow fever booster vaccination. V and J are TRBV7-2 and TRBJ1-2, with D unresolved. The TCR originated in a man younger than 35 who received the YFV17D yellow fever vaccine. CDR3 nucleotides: TGTGCCAGCAGCCCAATTCGGACCCTAAACTATGGCTACACCTTC. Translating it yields CASSPIRTLNYGYTF.